One sample yielded the 4 T cell receptor beta chains listed below, sequenced in a study of response to subunit inactivated influenza vaccine. From the RT-PCR reads, TCRdb called clonotypes with MiXCR, one entry per CDR3 protein. The repertoire has over 300,000 distinct CDR3 sequences, about a fifth of them found once; the top ten carry 9.5% to 13%. Sequencing was performed on PBMCs from blood, taken approximately 20 months after vaccination. The receptors come from a man aged 50-75 years who received an inactivated influenza vaccine.

At least ten counts were recorded for this clonotype. The chain employs TRBV2 and TRBJ2-3; tentative D call: TRBD1 (6 bases). The CDR3 is 14 amino acids. Trimming pared 7 bases from V and 7 bases from J, leaving 18 bases between. The germline V gene has CDR1 SNHLY and CDR2 FYNNEI. The CDR3 bases are TGTGCCAGCACCCGAATGGACAGCCTAAATACGCAGTATTTT. Amino acids: CASTRMDSLNTQYF.

This clonotype came up many times. This chain links TRBV20-1 with TRBJ1-1; tentatively, D is TRBD1 (5 bases). The CDR3 consists of 14 residues. CDR1 is DFQATT and CDR2 is SNEGSKA in the germline V gene (reference sequence). Trimming removed 6 bases from V and 7 bases from J, with 21 bases in between. The CDR3 protein is CSANKRGEKIEAFF. The CDR3 DNA follows: TGCAGTGCCAACAAGCGGGGGGAGAAGATTGAAGCTTTCTTT.

This clonotype was found many times. V is TRBV5-6 and J is TRBJ2-7; 8 bases fit TRBD1. This CDR3 comprises 14 residues. The ends lost 3 bases at V and 5 bases at J; junction bases unmatched: 7. Germline CDR1 is SGHDT and CDR2 is YYEEEE. The CDR3 nucleotides are TGTGCCAGCAGCTATCCAGGGGGCGGCGACGAGCAGTACTTC. It encodes CASSYPGGGDEQYF.

The chain couples TRBV12-3 or TRBV12-4 to TRBJ1-1; the D gene is possibly TRBD1 (6 bases). The CDR3 totals 13 residues. V lost 7 bases to trimming and J lost 5 bases, with 14 bases between them. CDR3 in DNA: TGTGCCAGCATCGGCCGACAGGAGACTGAAGCTTTCTTT. Translating it yields CASIGRQETEAFF.